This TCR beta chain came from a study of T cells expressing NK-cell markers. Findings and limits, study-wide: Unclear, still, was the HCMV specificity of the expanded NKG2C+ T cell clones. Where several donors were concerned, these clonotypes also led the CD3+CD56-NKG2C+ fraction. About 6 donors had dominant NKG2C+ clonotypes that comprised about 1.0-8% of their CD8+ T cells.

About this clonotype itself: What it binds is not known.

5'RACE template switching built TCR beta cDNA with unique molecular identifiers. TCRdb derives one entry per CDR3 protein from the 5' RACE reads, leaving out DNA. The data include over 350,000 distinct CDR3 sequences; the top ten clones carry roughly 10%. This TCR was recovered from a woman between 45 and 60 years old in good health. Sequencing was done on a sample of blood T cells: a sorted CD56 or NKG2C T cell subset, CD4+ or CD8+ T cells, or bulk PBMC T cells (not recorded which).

CDR3 in amino acids: CASSPGGLGETQYF. The chain has TRBV12-3 or TRBV12-4 and TRBJ2-5; no DNA is available, so the TRBD1 call from TCRdb remains unchecked. The CDR3 is 14 residues long.